The present T cell receptor beta chain was sequenced within a study of T-cell memory formation after mild COVID-19. Study summary: TCR clusters mostly belonged to single donors.

TCRdb passed the 5' RACE reads through MiXCR, listing each CDR3 protein once. The sample carries around 450,000 distinct CDR3 sequences, 24% recorded once. Germline CDR1 is LNHDA and CDR2 is SQIVND (reference sequence). V was pared by 7 bases and J by 3 bases, with 15 bases between. This CDR3 has 14 amino acids. The receptor comes from an adult woman who had mild COVID-19 (a few samples of this study predate the infection). Cell type and time point are not known. The sequenced sample was PBMCs or a T cell subset sorted from them (not recorded which). The chain uses TRBV19 and TRBJ1-1, with D unresolved. The CDR3 DNA reads TGTGCCAGTACCCTGGATATGGAGTACACTGAAGCTTTCTTT. Translated, it gives CASTLDMEYTEAFF.